This TCR beta chain is from a study of blood T cells in healthy people across ages. General study results and limits: Total diversity from one million sequenced T cells was likely underestimated. Per million T cells, the diversity of TCR beta decreased roughly linearly as age advanced.

Turning to this clonotype: Antigen: not known.

The germline V gene has CDR1 DFQATT and CDR2 SNEGSKA (reference sequence). The CDR3 consists of 16 residues. Unmatched junction bases numbered 4, after V lost 1 base and J lost 0 bases. With a J-beta primer mix and a sample-barcoded 5' primer, a second PCR ran 7 to 11 cycles. TCRdb processed the 5' RACE reads anew with MiXCR; each CDR3 protein has one entry. Among roughly 1,700,000 distinct CDR3 sequences listed, roughly 28% were seen once. Sequenced input: blood. This chain connects TRBV20-1 to TRBJ1-4; 8 bases line up with TRBD1. This TCR derives from a woman in her thirties in good health. CDR3 sequence (DNA): TGCAGTGCTAGAGCACAGGGGGGTGCAACTAATGAAAAACTGTTTTTT. This gives the protein CSARAQGGATNEKLFF.